Listed here are 8 T cell receptor beta chains from one sample, sequenced in a study of blood T cell repertoires in COVID-19. The table came from immunoSEQ multiplex PCR; TCRdb's copy has only in-frame clones and leaves some out. Among 85,000 to 110,000 clones listed, roughly 87% were seen once. Source material: peripheral blood. All receptors come from a human donor in a cohort sampled during active COVID-19.

The V call is TRBV6-5, the J call TRBJ2-3, with 7 bases identical to TRBD1. The V gene's germline CDR1 is MNHEY and CDR2 SVGAGI. The CDR3 runs to 15 residues. After removal of 4 bases from V and 0 bases from J, the junction contained 4 bases not matched to a gene. Here the CDR3 DNA reads TGTGCCAGCAGTTTTGGGACAGTAAGCACAGATACGCAGTATTTT. This encodes CASSFGTVSTDTQYF.

The rearrangement links TRBV3-1 (or the pseudogene TRBV3-2) to TRBJ1-1; D is unclear. Germline V gene sequence: CDR1 LGHDT, CDR2 YNNKEL (reference sequence). The CDR3 is made up of 16 amino acids. V lost 4 bases and J lost 1, with 16 bases in between. The CDR3 loop reads CASSLLGGSGNTEAFF. The CDR3 region has the DNA TGTGCCAGCAGCCTTTTGGGAGGGAGTGGGAACACTGAAGCTTTCTTT.

This clone was counted a few times. The genes are TRBV5-4 and TRBJ2-2; 14 bases fit TRBD2. The junction had 3 bases not matched to a gene; V was cut back by 0 bases and J by 5 bases. Germline CDR1 and CDR2: SGHNT and YYREEE (reference sequence). The CDR3 is 17 amino acids. CDR3 coding DNA: TGTGCCAGCAGCTTGGGACTAGCGGGGGGGCGTACCGGGGAGCTGTTTTTT. Translation: CASSLGLAGGRTGELFF.

The rearrangement links TRBV24-1 to TRBJ1-1; 7 bases are shared with TRBD1. Per the germline V gene, CDR1 is KGHDR and CDR2 is SFDVKD. CDR3 length equals 14 residues. V was pared by 6 bases and J by 2 bases, with 5 bases of the junction left unmatched. CDR3 protein: CATSSGQPNTEAFF. The DNA of the CDR3 is TGTGCCACCAGTTCGGGACAGCCCAACACTGAAGCTTTCTTT.

The rearrangement joins TRBV28 to TRBJ2-1, with 7 bases lining up with TRBD1. CDR1 MDHEN and CDR2 SYDVKM come from the germline V gene. The CDR3 length is 14 residues. V shed 6 bases and J 5 bases; nucleotides not matched to a gene: 7. The CDR3 DNA follows: TGTGCCAGCAGCCTTAGGGGGCAGAACAATGAGCAGTTCTTC. This codes for CASSLRGQNNEQFF.

J is TRBJ2-5 and V is TRBV3-1 (or the pseudogene TRBV3-2); TRBD1 is a possible D gene (5 bases). This CDR3 is 14 amino acids long. CDR1 LGHDT and CDR2 YNNKEL come from the germline V gene (reference sequence). With 0 bases removed from V and 6 bases from J, the gap between germline ends came to 11 bases. CDR3 protein: CASSQDMAGKTQYF. The CDR3 DNA sequence: TGTGCCAGCAGCCAAGATATGGCAGGGAAGACCCAGTACTTC.

DNA for the CDR3: TGTGCCAGCAGTTTAACTCTCGGGACTGCCTACAATGAGCAGTTCTTC. Translated, it gives CASSLTLGTAYNEQFF. The chain has TRBV27 and TRBJ2-1; maybe TRBD2 (6 bases). V dropped 2 bases and J dropped 2 bases, with 13 bases sitting between them. The CDR3 runs 16 residues. Germline V CDR1 and CDR2: MNHEY, SMNVEV (reference sequence).

V usage is TRBV7-8 and J usage is TRBJ2-5; D ambiguous. The CDR3 totals 17 residues. V was cut by 0 bases and J by 0 bases, with 14 bases left in between. Germline V gene lookup returns CDR1 SGHVS and CDR2 FQNEAQ. The CDR3 is CASSLARARYNQETQYF. CDR3 DNA sequence: TGTGCCAGCAGCTTAGCGCGCGCCAGGTACAACCAAGAGACCCAGTACTTC. Filled out from reference TRBV7-8 and TRBJ2-5, the complete variable domain reads GAGVSQSPRYKVAKRGQDVALRCDPISGHVSLFWYQQALGQGPEFLTYFQNEAQLDKSGLPSDRFFAERPEGSVSTLKIQRTQQEDSAVYLCASSLARARYNQETQYFGPGTRLLVL.